This TCR beta chain stems from a study of blood T cell repertoires in COVID-19. Turning to the study itself: Sources were T cells, B-cell-depleted T cells, or PBMCs; the material itself was cDNA or gDNA.

As handled by the study authors: Estimates of nucleated cell counts were drawn from the amplification of reference gene primers. Sequencing was performed with immunoSEQ multiplex PCR; in TCRdb, only in-frame clones are kept and a portion is missing. V, J and clone size are taken as reported in that table, and D and trimming were inferred from the DNA itself. The table has some 150,000 clones, approximately 87% seen once. The CDR3 extends over 14 amino acids. Germline CDR1 MNHEY, CDR2 SVGAGI. Trimming took off 0 bases at V and 1 base at J, with 6 bases between the two ends. The source is a woman aged 50 to 60 with active or convalescent COVID-19. This sequence joins TRBV6-5 and TRBJ1-2; D possibly corresponds to TRBD1 (5 bases). The sequenced sample consisted of peripheral blood. CDR3 residues: CASSYSGGNYGYTF. CDR3 DNA: TGTGCCAGCAGTTACTCGGGGGGTAACTATGGCTACACCTTC.